This section outlines one T cell receptor beta chain sequence together with its context. Antigen specificity is unknown. A 1 in 200,000 to 1 in 1 million T cell depth was the sequencing target. The data were produced by immunoSEQ multiplex PCR, yet TCRdb's version contains in-frame clones alone and is incomplete. The table records around 33,000 clones, more than 65% of them present only once. V shed 5 bases, J shed 4 bases, and the junction held 2 bases outside the gene matches. The CDR3 is made up of 13 amino acids. Germline assignment: CDR1 MNHNY and CDR2 SVGAGI (reference sequence). This entry comes from a study of cytotoxic CD8 clonotypes in ibrutinib-treated CLL. As for the study in general: For this cohort, patients were about a dozen relapsed/refractory and over 14 treatment-naive, while 17 were IGHV unmutated. Whole-study findings and limits: Public clonotypes were uncommon and contracted or stayed stable on treatment. Higher circulating CD8+ T-cell counts strongly accompanied higher baseline clonality, above age-matched healthy donors.

The gene calls are TRBV6-6 and TRBJ2-3; 8 positions match TRBD1. The sequence was collected from a human donor with chronic lymphocytic leukemia. The material sequenced was PBMCs, taken before ibrutinib treatment. The CDR3 protein is CASSLTGADTQYF. The CDR3 region has the DNA TGTGCCAGCAGTCTGACAGGGGCAGATACGCAGTATTTT.